The 20 T cell receptor beta chains in this list originate from one sample, sequenced in a study of T cell repertoires in cytomegalovirus infection. TCRdb reprocessed the reads with MiXCR, giving one entry per CDR3 protein. The table includes some 230,000 distinct CDR3 sequences, roughly 23% detected once. Specimen: CD8+ T cells from PBMCs. The source of these receptors is a human donor in good health (CMV status not recorded). Some clones in this sample may be carry-over from other donors' samples.

The V and J genes are TRBV20-1 and TRBJ1-5, with D tentatively TRBD1 (6 bases). Germline V CDR1 and CDR2: DFQATT, SNEGSKA (reference sequence). The germline V and J ends were trimmed by 3 bases and 12 bases, with 18 bases remaining between them. This CDR3 comprises 13 residues. The DNA of the CDR3 is TGCAGTGCTAGGGATGGGAGATCGGGACACCAGCATTTT. Translating gives CSARDGRSGHQHF.

The chain joins TRBV29-1 to TRBJ2-5; 8 nucleotides agree with TRBD2. CDR1 SQVTM and CDR2 ANQGSEA come from the germline V gene. This CDR3 spans 15 amino acids. Losses at the gene ends were 0 bases for V and 5 bases for J; bases not matched to a gene: 8. The CDR3 protein is CSVEDRGGARETQYF. The CDR3 nucleotides are TGCAGCGTTGAAGATCGGGGGGGGGCCCGGGAGACCCAGTACTTC.

This clonotype was detected once. The chain uses TRBV12-3 or TRBV12-4 and TRBJ1-1, with D tentatively TRBD1 (6 bases). The CDR3 contains 15 residues. The ends were cut back, 4 bases at V and 1 base at J, with 13 bases in the middle. This CDR3 is CASSSRDTQNTEAFF. The DNA of the CDR3 is TGTGCCAGCAGTTCCCGGGACACCCAGAACACTGAAGCTTTCTTT.

This clonotype was counted between two and nine times. The chain employs TRBV7-9 and TRBJ2-7; 10 bases line up with TRBD1. This CDR3 is 16 amino acids long. Germline V gene sequence: CDR1 SEHNR, CDR2 FQNEAQ (reference sequence). V shed 4 bases and J 1 base; nucleotides not matched to a gene: 7. CDR3 protein: CASSSTGTGASYEQYF. DNA of the CDR3: TGTGCCAGCAGCTCGACCGGGACAGGGGCTTCCTACGAGCAGTACTTC.

A note on this clonotype: It may be a read error: a sequence one base away is much more abundant. V and J are TRBV11-2 and TRBJ2-3; D remains ambiguous. The V gene's germline CDR1 is SGHAT and CDR2 FQNNGV. CDR3 length: 13 amino acids. CDR3 coding DNA: TGTGCCAGCAGCTTAGCGACCCCAGATACGGAGTATTTT. Its translation: CASSLATPDTEYF.

Only a few counts were recorded for this clonotype. V and J are TRBV9 and TRBJ2-1; D might be TRBD1 or TRBD2, each matching 5 bases. Trimming shortened V by 4 bases and J by 5 bases, and 13 bases separated the two germline ends. Germline V gives CDR1 SGDLS, CDR2 YYNGEE. This CDR3 spans 14 amino acids. The CDR3 DNA is TGTGCCAGCAGCCTCGGGGCTTTGGACAATGAGCAGTTCTTC. Translating it yields CASSLGALDNEQFF.

This clonotype showed up just a few times. The chain uses TRBV29-1 and TRBJ1-1, with D unclear. Germline assignment: CDR1 SQVTM and CDR2 ANQGSEA. V was clipped by 5 bases and J by 0 bases, with 13 bases between them. CDR3 size: 14 residues. The CDR3 protein is CSVRSGGMNTEAFF. The DNA of the CDR3 is TGCAGCGTTCGCTCCGGCGGCATGAACACTGAAGCTTTCTTT.

Many counts were recorded for this clonotype. This chain connects TRBV12-3 or TRBV12-4 to TRBJ2-7, with D unresolved. There are 12 residues in the CDR3. The ends were cut back, 5 bases at V and 5 bases at J, with 10 bases in the middle. CDR3 region: CASSPWKNEQYF. The CDR3 DNA reads TGTGCCAGCAGTCCCTGGAAAAACGAGCAGTACTTC.

This chain connects TRBV2 to TRBJ1-5; no firm D call. Deletions cut 3 bases from V and 0 bases from J, with 6 bases between. CDR1 is SNHLY, CDR2 FYNNEI, per germline. The length of the CDR3 is 14 residues. CDR3 nucleotide sequence: TGTGCCAGCAGTGACGCTCCTAGCAATCAGCCCCAGCATTTT. This encodes CASSDAPSNQPQHF.

This clonotype was recorded a few times. This chain links TRBV29-1 with TRBJ1-1, with D perhaps matching TRBD1 (5 bases). From germline, CDR1 is SQVTM and CDR2 ANQGSEA. CDR3 size: 15 residues. V shed 1 base and J shed 0 bases, with 12 bases lying between them. The CDR3 here is CSVEGTDKMNTEAFF. CDR3 bases: TGCAGCGTTGAAGGGACGGACAAAATGAACACTGAAGCTTTCTTT.

The J gene is TRBJ1-2, the V gene TRBV19, with D possibly matching TRBD1 (6 bases). The V gene lost 7 bases and the J gene lost 4 bases, with 10 bases spanning the gap. This CDR3 comprises 12 residues. Germline CDR1 is LNHDA and CDR2 is SQIVND (reference sequence). The CDR3 sequence is CASTSTGYGYTF. CDR3 DNA: TGTGCCAGTACCTCGACAGGCTATGGCTACACCTTC.

This clonotype was seen many times. The V gene is TRBV7-7, the J gene TRBJ2-2; D gene uncertain. The CDR3 is 11 residues long. From germline, CDR1 is SSHAT and CDR2 FNYEAQ (reference sequence). The germline V and J ends were trimmed by 8 bases and 3 bases, with 4 bases remaining between them. The CDR3: CASRDTGELFF. CDR3 bases: TGTGCCAGCCGCGACACCGGGGAGCTGTTTTTT.

This clonotype has a handful of counts. The genes are TRBV28 and TRBJ2-7; D not resolved. Per germline, CDR1 MDHEN and CDR2 SYDVKM. The CDR3 length is 15 residues. V gave up 7 bases and J gave up 0 bases, with 16 bases separating them. CDR3 region: CASTPGKQSSYEQYF. In DNA form, the CDR3 reads TGTGCCAGCACCCCTGGGAAACAGAGCTCCTACGAGCAGTACTTC.

A few counts support this clonotype. The chain uses TRBV12-3 or TRBV12-4 and TRBJ2-3; D tentatively reads TRBD1 or TRBD2 (5 bases each). Trimming took 3 bases from V and 1 from J, leaving 11 bases between them. The CDR3 runs 15 residues. The CDR3 loop reads CASSFEVGGTDTQYF. The CDR3, as DNA: TGTGCCAGCAGTTTTGAAGTGGGGGGCACAGATACGCAGTATTTT.

For the CDR3, the DNA is TGCAGCGCCGAAGGAGGGGCGGGGGTCTCCTACAATGAGCAGTTCTTC. Protein product: CSAEGGAGVSYNEQFF. The gene calls are TRBV29-1 and TRBJ2-1, with 7 bases fitting TRBD2. Germline V gene lookup returns CDR1 SQVTM and CDR2 ANQGSEA. V lost 7 bases, J lost 0 bases, and 12 bases stayed unmatched. This CDR3 is built from 16 residues.

V and J are TRBV20-1 and TRBJ2-1, with 9 positions matching TRBD2. Germline V gives CDR1 DFQATT, CDR2 SNEGSKA (reference sequence). CDR3 length equals 15 residues. Trimming removed 4 bases from V and 4 bases from J; junction bases left unmatched: 8. The DNA for the CDR3 is TGCAGTGCTAACCCTCCGGCGGGGGGGTACAATGAGCAGTTCTTC. Translating it yields CSANPPAGGYNEQFF.

V gene TRBV7-9 combines with J gene TRBJ1-4; D possibly corresponds to TRBD1 (6 bases). V was trimmed by 1 base and J by 4 bases, leaving 13 bases between them. Per germline, CDR1 SEHNR and CDR2 FQNEAQ (reference sequence). This CDR3 has 16 amino acids. CDR3 sequence: CASSLDHRADNEKLFF. The CDR3 DNA is TGTGCCAGCAGCTTAGACCACAGGGCCGATAATGAAAAACTGTTTTTT. Based on the CDR3 plus reference TRBV7-9 and TRBJ1-4, the full variable domain is DTGVSQNPRHKITKRGQNVTFRCDPISEHNRLYWYRQTLGQGPEFLTYFQNEAQLEKSRLLSDRFSAERPKGSFSTLEIQRTEQGDSAMYLCASSLDHRADNEKLFFGSGTQLSVL.

The rearrangement uses TRBV4-1 and TRBJ1-1; D may be TRBD1 (5 bases). Trimming pared 0 bases from V and 5 bases from J, leaving 13 bases between. The germline gives CDR1 MGHRA, CDR2 YSYEKL. There are 15 residues in the CDR3. The CDR3: CASSQDGLGGTEAFF. The CDR3 coding sequence is TGCGCCAGCAGCCAAGATGGTCTCGGGGGGACTGAAGCTTTCTTT.

Points on this clonotype: This could be a read error, since a much larger clone is one nucleotide away. The CDR3 reads CASSFTGTGWDSGELFF. The CDR3 nucleotides are TGTGCCAGCAGCTTTACCGGGACAGGGTGGGACAGCGGGGAGCTGTTTTTT. This chain uses TRBV11-2 with TRBJ2-2; 9 bases match TRBD1. The CDR3 length is 17 residues. V trimming: 3 bases; J trimming: 7 bases; junction bases outside the gene matches: 12. Germline assignment: CDR1 SGHAT and CDR2 FQNNGV.

CDR3 loop: CAILSRDTYEQYF. In DNA form, the CDR3 reads TGTGCCATACTAAGCAGGGATACCTACGAGCAGTACTTC. V and J are TRBV2 and TRBJ2-7; D is possibly TRBD1 (5 bases). The germline CDR1 and CDR2 sequences are SNHLY and FYNNEI. The CDR3 consists of 13 residues. Trimming left V 10 bases short and J 2 bases short, with 15 bases between. Together with reference TRBV2 and TRBJ2-7, the CDR3 gives the full variable domain: EPEVTQTPSHQVTQMGQEVILRCVPISNHLYFYWYRQILGQKVEFLVSFYNNEISEKSEIFDDQFSVERPDGSNFTLKIRSTKLEDSAMYFCAILSRDTYEQYFGPGTRLTVT.